This record concerns one T cell receptor beta chain sequence. The germline CDR1 and CDR2 sequences are LGHDT and YNNKEL (reference sequence). V was trimmed by 4 bases and J by 3 bases, leaving 13 bases between them. The CDR3 has 14 residues. Tregs were sorted as CD4+CD25+CD127-/low cells. TCRdb reanalysed the 5' RACE reads using MiXCR and keeps one entry per CDR3 protein. The sample has 55,000 or so distinct CDR3 sequences; 20% are singletons. The sequenced sample was tumor-infiltrating Tregs sorted from the breast tumor. This rearrangement joins TRBV3-1 to TRBJ2-7, with D possibly being TRBD1 or TRBD2 (5 bases each). This clonotype originated in a female donor with breast cancer. CDR3 nucleotide sequence: TGTGCCAGCAGCCTTACCGGGACGGGCTACGAGCAGTACTTC. Translating it yields CASSLTGTGYEQYF.